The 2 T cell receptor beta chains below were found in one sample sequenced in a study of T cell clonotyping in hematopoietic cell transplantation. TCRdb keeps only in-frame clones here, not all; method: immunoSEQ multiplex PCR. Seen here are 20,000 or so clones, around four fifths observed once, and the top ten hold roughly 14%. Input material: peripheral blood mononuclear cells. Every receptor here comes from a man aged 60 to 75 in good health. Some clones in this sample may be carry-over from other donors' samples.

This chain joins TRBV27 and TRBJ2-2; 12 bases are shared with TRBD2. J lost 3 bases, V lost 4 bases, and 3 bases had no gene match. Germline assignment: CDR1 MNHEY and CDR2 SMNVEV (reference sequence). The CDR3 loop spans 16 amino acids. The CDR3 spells CASSSLAGGDTGELFF. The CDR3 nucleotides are TGTGCCAGCAGTTCCCTAGCGGGGGGGGACACCGGGGAGCTGTTTTTT.

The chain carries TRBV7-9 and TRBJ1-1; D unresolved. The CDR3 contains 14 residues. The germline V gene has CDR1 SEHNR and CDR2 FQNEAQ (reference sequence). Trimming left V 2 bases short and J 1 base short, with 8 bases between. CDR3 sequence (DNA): TGTGCCAGCAGCTTATTTACGGAGAACACTGAAGCTTTCTTT. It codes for CASSLFTENTEAFF.